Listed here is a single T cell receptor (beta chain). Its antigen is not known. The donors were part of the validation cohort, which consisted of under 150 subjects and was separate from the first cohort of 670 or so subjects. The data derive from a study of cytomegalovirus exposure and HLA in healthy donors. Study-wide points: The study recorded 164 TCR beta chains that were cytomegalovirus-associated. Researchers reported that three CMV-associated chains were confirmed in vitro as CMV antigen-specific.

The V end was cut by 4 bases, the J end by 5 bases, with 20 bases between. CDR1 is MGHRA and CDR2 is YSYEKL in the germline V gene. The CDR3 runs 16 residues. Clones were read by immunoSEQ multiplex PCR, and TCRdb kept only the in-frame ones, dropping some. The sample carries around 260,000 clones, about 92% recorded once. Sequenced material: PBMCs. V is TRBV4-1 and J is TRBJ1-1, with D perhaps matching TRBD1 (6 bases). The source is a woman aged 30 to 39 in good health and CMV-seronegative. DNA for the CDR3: TGCGCCAGCAGCCTTCCGGGAGGCGGGGGCTTAACTGAAGCTTTCTTT. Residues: CASSLPGGGGLTEAFF.